One and the same sample provided the 19 T cell receptor beta chains below, sequenced in a study of regulatory T cells in long-lasting Graves disease (dated by TCRdb to 2020 to 2023). The time point label on this specimen signifies: newly diagnosed GD, antithyroid drugs for less than 3 months. For both TCR sequencing and RNA sequencing, RNA was extracted from PBMCs in TRIzol. The library was produced with multiplex PCR. TCRdb records Illumina HiSeq 4000 as the sequencer. To build TCR beta libraries, CDR3 regions were amplified by Arm-PCR using iRepertoire HTBI primers. TCRdb reprocessing: public reads trimmed at Q25 with fastp, clones called with MiXCR, in-frame beta chains kept. One record per CDR3 amino acid sequence lists the most common genes and DNA. This sample is represented by some 490,000 distinct CDR3 sequences; approximately 12% of them were singletons. The biggest ten clones account for about 8.3% of the sample.

Another study also made use of these data, one on T cells in Graves' hyperthyroidism and ophthalmopathy.

The material sequenced was peripheral blood mononuclear cells (PBMCs), taken at new diagnosis, from a patient treated with antithyroid drugs. These receptors were collected from a woman under 40 with Graves disease. Donor details come from another sample of the same person, matched by shared clones.

This clonotype was picked up many times. The rearrangement uses TRBV10-3 and TRBJ2-1; TRBD2 agrees at 9 bases. The junction had 14 bases not matched to a gene; V was cut back by 0 bases and J by 2 bases. The CDR3 sequence is 20 residues long. The V gene's germline CDR1 is ENHRY and CDR2 SYGVKD. The CDR3 is CAISESIWGSGSITYNEQFF. CDR3 nucleotides: TGTGCCATCAGTGAGTCTATTTGGGGTAGCGGGAGCATAACCTACAATGAGCAGTTCTTC.

Note on this clonotype: It may be a read error: a sequence one base away is much more abundant. The genes are TRBV6-1 and TRBJ1-6; possibly TRBD1 for D (6 bases). Germline V gene data show CDR1 as MNHNS and CDR2 as SASEGT. The CDR3 totals 14 residues. The chain's CDR3 is CASINREINLPLHF. The DNA for the CDR3 is TGTGCCAGCATCAACAGGGAGATTAATTTACCCCTCCACTTT.

This clonotype showed up many times. The rearrangement links TRBV11-2 to TRBJ2-7, with 11 positions matching TRBD1. Germline lookup yields CDR1 SGHAT and CDR2 FQNNGV. The CDR3 is made up of 17 amino acids. V was clipped by 6 bases and J by 1 base; unmatched bases: 11. CDR3 loop: CASRAVGGTGGSYEQYF. The CDR3 nucleotides read TGTGCCAGCAGAGCTGTCGGCGGGACAGGGGGGTCCTACGAGCAGTACTTC.

This clonotype was counted only a few times. The J gene is TRBJ1-3, the V gene TRBV7-8, with 7 bases fitting TRBD1. Germline lookup yields CDR1 SGHVS and CDR2 FQNEAQ. This CDR3 has 16 residues. V gave up 5 bases and J gave up 2 bases; unmatched junction bases: 9. The CDR3 spells CASSMDRLFAGNTIYF. In nucleotides, the CDR3 is TGTGCCAGCAGCATGGACAGGCTGTTCGCTGGAAACACCATATATTTT.

Regarding this clonotype: The junction differs from germline at one of its ends, possibly a read error. The rearrangement joins TRBV6-1 to TRBJ2-3, with D perhaps matching TRBD1 (5 bases). The V gene's germline CDR1 is MNHNS and CDR2 SASEGT. The CDR3 extends over 13 amino acids. The CDR3 protein is CASRDSRSDTQYF. CDR3 bases: TGTGCCAGCCGTGACAGCCGATCAGATACGCAGTATTTT.

The chain combines TRBV20-1 with TRBJ2-5; 12 nucleotides line up with TRBD1. Germline values: CDR1 DFQATT, CDR2 SNEGSKA (reference sequence). V lost 1 base to trimming and J lost 4 bases; unmatched junction nucleotides: 4. The CDR3 spans 15 residues. CDR3 nucleotides: TGCAGTGCTAGAGTTTGGGACAGGGGGCTAGAGACCCAGTACTTC. Amino acid sequence: CSARVWDRGLETQYF.

The chain carries TRBV6-2 or TRBV6-3 and TRBJ2-7; 9 nucleotides agree with TRBD1. The CDR3 loop spans 17 amino acids. Germline-derived CDR1 and CDR2 are MNHEY and SVGEGT. V lost 4 bases and J lost 0; bases outside the gene matches: 10. The CDR3 bases are TGTGCCAGCAGTTTTCCGTCGGGACAGGGACCCTCCTACGAGCAGTACTTC. Translated: CASSFPSGQGPSYEQYF.

This clonotype was recorded many times. The CDR3 loop reads CASSWSSYEQYF. The CDR3 nucleotides are TGTGCCAGCAGTTGGAGCTCCTACGAGCAGTACTTC. The chain carries TRBV12-3 or TRBV12-4 and TRBJ2-7; D is uncertain. The CDR3 has 12 amino acids. The ends were cut back, 4 bases at V and 0 bases at J, with 4 bases in the middle.

This clonotype has a count of ten or more. The chain carries TRBV3-1 and TRBJ1-3; maybe TRBD1 (5 bases). Germline V gene data show CDR1 as LGHDT and CDR2 as YNNKEL (reference sequence). There are 14 residues in the CDR3. V was clipped by 4 bases and J by 4 bases, with 11 bases between them. The CDR3 loop is CASSPRDGGNTIYF. CDR3 coding DNA: TGTGCCAGCAGCCCCCGGGACGGAGGAAACACCATATATTTT.

This clonotype has a count of ten or more. This sequence joins TRBV2 and TRBJ2-1; perhaps TRBD2 as D (6 bases). Looked up from germline, CDR1 is SNHLY and CDR2 is FYNNEI. The V end lost 8 bases, the J end lost 2 bases, and 22 bases lay between the germline ends. The CDR3 extends over 17 amino acids. The CDR3 coding sequence is TGTGCCAGCTTCCGATTTTGGGGCGGGAACGCCTACAATGAGCAGTTCTTC. It encodes CASFRFWGGNAYNEQFF.

The sample holds many counts of this clonotype. The gene calls are TRBV12-3 or TRBV12-4 and TRBJ2-1; TRBD1 aligns across 8 bases. V lost 1 base to trimming and J lost 5 bases; unmatched junction nucleotides: 4. This CDR3 spans 15 amino acids. CDR3 nucleotides: TGTGCCAGCAGTTTAGGCAGGGGGCTCGACAATGAGCAGTTCTTC. Translating gives CASSLGRGLDNEQFF.

This chain joins TRBV7-9 and TRBJ2-6; D is ambiguous. Germline CDR1 is SEHNR and CDR2 is FQNEAQ (reference sequence). The CDR3 covers 16 residues. V was cut by 5 bases and J by 0 bases, with 11 bases left in between. The chain's CDR3 is CASSRALFSGANVLTF. The CDR3 bases are TGTGCCAGCAGCCGGGCCCTATTCTCTGGGGCCAACGTCCTGACTTTC.

This clonotype was seen repeatedly, ten times or more. The chain recombines TRBV10-3 with TRBJ1-2; the D is unclear. Germline values: CDR1 ENHRY, CDR2 SYGVKD. The CDR3 covers 12 residues. V lost 1 base to trimming and J lost 6 bases, with 6 bases between them. The CDR3 is CAISEWADGYTF. The CDR3 DNA is TGTGCCATCAGTGAGTGGGCAGATGGCTACACCTTC.

This chain links TRBV29-1 with TRBJ2-6, with a possible D match to TRBD1 (5 bases). The CDR3 has 14 amino acids. Trimming left V 3 bases short and J 8 bases short, with 14 bases between. Germline CDR1 and CDR2: SQVTM and ANQGSEA. The CDR3, as DNA: TGCAGCGTTGACCCTTTGACAGACTCCAACGTCCTGACTTTC. As protein: CSVDPLTDSNVLTF.

Many counts were recorded for this clonotype. The V gene is TRBV5-4, the J gene TRBJ2-7; tentatively, D is TRBD1 (7 bases). The CDR3 runs 14 residues. From germline, CDR1 is SGHNT and CDR2 YYREEE (reference sequence). V lost 9 bases and J lost 10, with 26 bases in between. CDR3 protein: CATKDIDGGDRQYF. The CDR3 DNA sequence: TGTGCCACCAAAGACATCGATGGCGGGGACAGACAGTACTTC.

This clonotype was recorded at least ten times. V usage is TRBV28 and J usage is TRBJ2-1, with 8 bases aligning to TRBD1. Per the germline V gene, CDR1 is MDHEN and CDR2 is SYDVKM. Germline trimming cut 4 bases from V and 8 bases from J; bases unmatched to any gene: 10. This CDR3 is 15 amino acids long. The chain's CDR3 is CASSYNVGTGHEQFF. CDR3 sequence (DNA): TGTGCCAGCAGTTACAACGTCGGGACAGGCCATGAGCAGTTCTTC.

This clonotype was seen a few times. This chain joins TRBV9 and TRBJ2-3; D ambiguous. V lost 3 bases, J lost 3 bases, and 11 bases lay in between. The CDR3 consists of 14 residues. Per germline, CDR1 SGDLS and CDR2 YYNGEE. CDR3: CASSDPLETDTQYF. The CDR3 coding sequence is TGTGCCAGCAGCGATCCTCTAGAAACAGATACGCAGTATTTT.

This clonotype was detected only a few times. The CDR3 here is CASSIDLRDPGSYNEQFF. DNA of the CDR3: TGTGCCAGTAGTATAGATCTGCGAGACCCGGGCTCCTACAATGAGCAGTTCTTC. The chain has TRBV19 and TRBJ2-1; D gene uncertain. The CDR3 length is 18 residues. V shed 0 bases and J shed 0 bases, with 15 bases lying between them. Germline CDR1 and CDR2: LNHDA and SQIVND (reference sequence).

The V and J genes are TRBV2 and TRBJ2-2, with 12 bases that match TRBD2. There are 17 residues in the CDR3. Germline values: CDR1 SNHLY, CDR2 FYNNEI. Trimming removed 6 bases from V and 7 bases from J; junction bases left unmatched: 12. CDR3 in amino acids: CASSQPRLAGGGGELFF. The CDR3 nucleotides are TGTGCCAGCAGCCAGCCCCGGCTAGCGGGAGGGGGCGGGGAGCTGTTTTTT.